The source of this T cell receptor (beta chain) is a study of cytomegalovirus exposure and HLA in healthy donors (dated 2017 in TCRdb). For the study in its entirety: The 650 to 750 repertoires of the first cohort and the approximately 130 validation repertoires were produced on the same platform, according to a later analysis. Besides the first cohort of around 670 subjects, a separate validation cohort made up of over a hundred different subjects was used. The study aimed to test whether cataloging public T cell receptors could reveal signatures of past pathogen exposure. To predict cytomegalovirus infection status, the study combined high-throughput TCR immunosequencing, statistical association of individual TCRs with disease status, and machine learning.

Donors formed part of the validation cohort, which comprised approximately 130 subjects and was distinct from the first cohort of 666 subjects. Findings and caveats that apply to the study as a whole: All 120 or so repertoires were used to score co-occurrence in the validation cohort in a later analysis, because that analysis had no HLA typing for the cohort. In both the original and validation cohorts, the classifier was reported to diagnose cytomegalovirus status with high specificity and sensitivity. A few of the identified cytomegalovirus-associated TCR beta chains were confirmed in vitro to be specific for cytomegalovirus antigens. The study listed 150 to 200 TCR beta chains as associated with cytomegalovirus. In a later analysis, TCRs clustered in the first cohort were found to also tend to co-occur in the 120 validation repertoires, with approximately 95% of cluster scores above 0. The authors suggested that the approach could potentially be generalized to other disease states and immunological phenotypes. Most TCR sequences were observed very rarely across donors, whereas some public TCRs were present in many individuals.

Receptor amplification or capture employed the immunoSEQ multiplex PCR assay. The authors' analysis ran thus. A statistical classification framework was built to diagnose cytomegalovirus status from the catalog of TCR beta chain sequences. TCRdb carries this immuneACCESS record with in-frame sequences only. Its versions omit some clonotypes, under half of them owing to an unresolved V gene in the studies checked, with the rest unexplained. V and J calls plus clone size are reproduced from that table; the DNA served to infer D and trimming. Recorded for this sample are roughly 190,000 clones; roughly 88% of them occurred a single time. The ten largest clones take up more than 1.1% of the sample. The germline V gene specifies SGDLS as CDR1 and YYNGEE as CDR2. V was cut back by 6 bases and J by 7 bases, leaving a gap of 16 bases between them. The CDR3 holds 14 amino acids from the cysteine to the phenylalanine. Only the CDR3 portion is preserved as DNA: 42 bases, with reading frame beginning at the first base.

This clone was found once. No cognate antigen has been identified for it. Per-base quality was not reported, and no clone a single base away is much larger than it. This clonotype was sampled from a woman between 18 and 29 years old in good health and CMV-seronegative. This receptor chain uses TRBV9 and TRBJ1-4; a confident D gene designation cannot be given. Sequenced sample: PBMCs. The CDR3 protein sequence reads: CASTRPDMGEKLFF. The sequence in DNA is TGTGCCAGCACCCGGCCAGACATGGGTGAAAAACTGTTTTTT.